This is a list of T cell receptor beta chains from one sample in a study of OX40 agonist ivuxolimab in advanced cancers. TCRdb's copy holds only in-frame clones and misses some; the assay was immunoSEQ multiplex PCR. The sample has about 27,000 clones, approximately 85% seen once; the top ten hold about 19%. Sequenced material: CD4+ or CD8+ T cells sorted from blood, taken in a trial of the OX40 agonist ivuxolimab. The source is an adult with an advanced solid tumor such as melanoma, head and neck, liver or kidney cancer. Each CDR3 is given with its conserved first and last residue. A D gene is named only where the DNA matches it firmly. Not all rows give a size; the values are once, few, many and, for expanded clones, a class.

- TRBJ1-3 TRBV4-2 - TGTGCCAGCAGCCAAGCGGGATCGGCAGTTAGTTTGGGGAACACCATATATTTT CASSQAGSAVSLGNTIYF
- TRBJ2-7 TRBV9 TRBD1 TGTGCCAGCAGCCCAACGTGGGACAGGGGCTACGAGCAGTACTTC CASSPTWDRGYEQYF
- TRBJ1-1 TRBV5-1 - TGCGCCAGCAGCGCATACAGGGAGTGGAACACTGAAGCTTTCTTT CASSAYREWNTEAFF
- TRBJ1-3 TRBV9 - TGTGCCAGCAGCGTAGCTTCGGGCTCTGGAAACACCATATATTTT CASSVASGSGNTIYF
- TRBJ1-2 TRBV7-9 - TGTGCCAGCAGCTTAGTGGAAGGGATTGGCTATGGCTACACCTTC CASSLVEGIGYGYTF
- TRBJ2-7 TRBV7-6 TRBD2 TGTGCCAGCAGCTTCGGGGGAGGGCCGAACTACGAGCAGTACTTC CASSFGGGPNYEQYF
- TRBJ1-1 TRBV5-1 TRBD1 TGCGCCAGCAGCTTGGACAGGGGAATGAACACTGAAGCTTTCTTT CASSLDRGMNTEAFF
- TRBJ2-7 TRBV5-4 TRBD1 TGTGCCAGCAGCTTGGGGGACAGGGGAGGGCACGAGCAGTACTTC CASSLGDRGGHEQYF
- TRBJ1-1 TRBV25-1 TRBD1 TGTGCCAGCAGTGATTACCTACAGGGGAAGGGCACTGAAGCTTTCTTT CASSDYLQGKGTEAFF
- TRBJ2-7 TRBV6-5 - TGTGCCAGCAGTTACGGGGCAGGGTTCGAGCAGTACTTC CASSYGAGFEQYF
- TRBJ2-3 TRBV7-9 - TGTGCCAGCAGCTTCGGCGGGCTTAGCACAGATACGCAGTATTTT CASSFGGLSTDTQYF
- TRBJ1-6 TRBV5-8 - TGTGCCAGCAGCCCCGGTGTAACGGGTAATTCACCCCTCCACTTT CASSPGVTGNSPLHF
- TRBJ2-5 TRBV7-9 - TGTGCCAGCAGCTTTCTTTCAGTGGCAGGGGAAGAGACCCAGTACTTC CASSFLSVAGEETQYF
- TRBJ2-3 TRBV7-3 - TGTGCCAGCAGCCCCGGTGGCGGTCCCACAGATACGCAGTATTTT CASSPGGGPTDTQYF
once TRBJ2-7 TRBV28 - TGTGCCAGCAGTGCTCTCCGAGAGTCCTACGAGCAGTACTTC CASSALRESYEQYF
few TRBJ1-4 TRBV2 - TGTGCCAGCACCCCGATTACGGGGGAAGCTAATGAAAAACTGTTTTTT CASTPITGEANEKLFF
few TRBJ2-2 TRBV30 - TGTGCCTGGAGACCCGGGCAGGGTGAGGTCGGGGAGCTGTTTTTT CAWRPGQGEVGELFF